The 27 T cell receptor beta chains listed next were all sequenced from one sample in a study of T-cell memory formation after mild COVID-19. TCRdb used MiXCR to reprocess the 5' RACE reads, holding one entry per CDR3 protein. Of some 410,000 distinct CDR3 sequences in the sample, about 25% were seen once. The sample was PBMCs or a T cell subset sorted from them (not recorded which). The receptor source for this set is an adult woman who had mild COVID-19 (a few samples of this study predate the infection). Cell type and time point are not known.

The genes are TRBV15 and TRBJ1-3; unclear D gene. Germline V gives CDR1 LNHNV, CDR2 YYDKDF (reference sequence). The CDR3 loop spans 16 amino acids. V lost 5 bases, J lost 2 bases, and 16 bases lay in between. CDR3 amino acids: CATSGMEGRAGNTIYF. CDR3 in DNA: TGTGCCACCAGCGGAATGGAGGGAAGAGCTGGAAACACCATATATTTT.

This clonotype was observed a handful of times. The chain carries TRBV6-6 and TRBJ2-5; D is possibly TRBD2 (6 bases). Germline assignment: CDR1 MNHNY and CDR2 SVGAGI (reference sequence). This CDR3 comprises 15 residues. The germline V and J ends were trimmed by 5 bases and 5 bases, with 18 bases remaining between them. As DNA, the CDR3 is TGTGCCAGCAGTCAATCCCAGGGAGGTGTGGAGACCCAGTACTTC. Its translation: CASSQSQGGVETQYF.

Within the sample, this clonotype is medium-sized. This chain connects TRBV6-5 to TRBJ2-7; D possibly corresponds to TRBD2 (5 bases). Germline V lookup: CDR1 MNHEY, CDR2 SVGAGI. V was shortened by 5 bases and J by 2 bases, with 13 bases between the two germline ends. The CDR3 spans 14 residues. This CDR3 is CASSPLGGPYEQYF. The DNA of the CDR3 is TGTGCCAGCAGTCCCCTAGGAGGCCCCTACGAGCAGTACTTC.

The chain joins TRBV29-1 to TRBJ2-1, with D perhaps matching TRBD1 (5 bases). The CDR3 is 12 amino acids. Germline V gives CDR1 SQVTM, CDR2 ANQGSEA. The V and J ends lost 3 bases and 7 bases respectively, with 10 bases between them. The CDR3 loop reads CSVEDNQNEQFF. CDR3 coding DNA: TGCAGCGTTGAGGACAACCAAAATGAGCAGTTCTTC.

There are a few counts of this clonotype. V gene TRBV7-8 combines with J gene TRBJ2-1; no definite D call. The germline V and J ends were trimmed by 2 bases and 3 bases, with 14 bases remaining between them. From germline, CDR1 is SGHVS and CDR2 FQNEAQ. CDR3 length: 16 amino acids. CDR3 DNA: TGTGCCAGCAGCTTACTTGACGGAAAATTCTACAATGAGCAGTTCTTC. Its protein product is CASSLLDGKFYNEQFF.

This chain links TRBV18 with TRBJ2-5; 7 bases are a match to TRBD2. The CDR3 sequence is 15 residues long. V dropped 3 bases and J dropped 4; count of bases not matched to a gene: 8. CDR1 is KGHSH and CDR2 is LQKENI in the germline V gene. The CDR3 DNA is TGTGCCAGCTCACCCCTAAGGGAGCGGGGAGAGACCCAGTACTTC. Its translation: CASSPLRERGETQYF. Based on the CDR3 plus reference TRBV18 and TRBJ2-5, the full variable domain is NAGVMQNPRHLVRRRGQEARLRCSPMKGHSHVYWYRQLPEEGLKFMVYLQKENIIDESGMPKERFSAEFPKEGPSILRIQQVVRGDSAAYFCASSPLRERGETQYFGPGTRLLVL.

The chain carries TRBV6-5 and TRBJ2-7; 10 bases align to TRBD1. V lost 11 bases and J lost 4; bases outside the gene matches: 8. This CDR3 region has 13 residues. Germline values: CDR1 MNHEY, CDR2 SVGAGI. This CDR3 reads CAGGTGVMYEQYF. The CDR3 bases are TGTGCCGGGGGGACAGGGGTAATGTACGAGCAGTACTTC.

The chain joins TRBV2 to TRBJ2-7, with no clear D. V was cut by 4 bases and J by 5 bases, with 6 bases left in between. Germline CDR1 SNHLY, CDR2 FYNNEI. This CDR3 region has 11 residues. The CDR3 loop is CASSVSHEQYF. DNA of the CDR3: TGTGCCAGCAGTGTTTCCCACGAGCAGTACTTC.

V is TRBV11-2 and J is TRBJ2-3, with D perhaps matching TRBD2 (5 bases). The CDR3 is 15 residues long. The V gene lost 4 bases and the J gene lost 0 bases, with 11 bases spanning the gap. Per germline, CDR1 SGHAT and CDR2 FQNNGV. As DNA, the CDR3 is TGTGCCAGCAGCTCCGCCCGGAGGAGCACAGATACGCAGTATTTT. It is translated as CASSSARRSTDTQYF.

V and J are TRBV7-9 and TRBJ2-3, with D tentatively TRBD1 or TRBD2 (5 bases each). The germline V gene encodes CDR1 SEHNR and CDR2 FQNEAQ (reference sequence). Trimming cost V 11 bases and J 6 bases, with 15 bases left between them. The CDR3 sequence is 12 residues long. CDR3 nucleotides: TGTGCCGGCCGAAGAGGGGCTGATACGCAGTATTTT. This translates into CAGRRGADTQYF.

This clonotype was counted ten times or more. The V gene is TRBV11-2, the J gene TRBJ2-1; 12 positions agree with TRBD1. The CDR3 has 15 amino acids. Germline loops: CDR1 SGHAT, CDR2 FQNNGV. V trimming: 6 bases; J trimming: 4 bases; junction bases outside the gene matches: 4. CDR3 sequence reads: CASSLGQGAYNEQFF. CDR3 in DNA: TGTGCCAGCAGTTTGGGACAGGGGGCATACAATGAGCAGTTCTTC.

The J gene is TRBJ2-7, the V gene TRBV3-1, with 7 bases identical to TRBD1. J was trimmed by 5 bases and V by 4 bases; bases with no gene match: 8. The CDR3 length is 14 residues. Germline CDR1 is LGHDT and CDR2 is YNNKEL (reference sequence). The CDR3: CASSPRGRGNEQYF. Here the CDR3 DNA reads TGTGCCAGCAGCCCCCGGGGCAGGGGGAACGAGCAGTACTTC.

This clonotype was picked up a small number of times. The V and J genes are TRBV6-1 and TRBJ2-7; 7 nucleotides align to TRBD2. CDR1 and CDR2 (germline): MNHNS, SASEGT. After removal of 0 bases from V and 9 bases from J, the junction contained 8 bases not matched to a gene. CDR3 length: 14 amino acids. CDR3 DNA sequence: TGTGCCAGCAGTGAAGCGGCCCTCTCGGGGGGGCAGTACTTC. Its translation is CASSEAALSGGQYF.

In this sample, this clonotype turned up once. The chain uses TRBV9 and TRBJ1-1; possible D gene TRBD1, 6 bases. Germline V gene sequence: CDR1 SGDLS, CDR2 YYNGEE. V was clipped by 6 bases and J by 1 base, with 13 bases between them. The CDR3 is 14 residues long. The CDR3 DNA reads as TGTGCCAGCACCCCCGGGGGGCGGAACACTGAAGCTTTCTTT. As protein: CASTPGGRNTEAFF.

This clonotype was recorded a few times. The chain links TRBV20-1 to TRBJ1-4; a weak D match, TRBD1 (5 bases). The ends were cut back, 1 base at V and 3 bases at J, with 12 bases in the middle. Germline V CDR1 and CDR2: DFQATT, SNEGSKA (reference sequence). CDR3 length: 15 amino acids. The CDR3 coding sequence is TGCAGTGCTAGAGGCCCAGGGTTGCCTAATGAAAAACTGTTTTTT. Translating gives CSARGPGLPNEKLFF.

This clonotype was seen only a few times. The CDR3 region has the DNA TGCGCCAGCCCAAACCGTGGGCTGCGTCCCTACGAGCAGTACTTC. Translated, it gives CASPNRGLRPYEQYF. The rearrangement links TRBV5-1 to TRBJ2-7, with D unresolved. This CDR3 region has 15 residues. Germline CDR1 is SGHRS and CDR2 is YFSETQ. V lost 7 bases and J 2 bases, leaving 19 bases between the germline ends.

This clonotype was counted between two and nine times. The V call is TRBV12-3 or TRBV12-4, the J call TRBJ1-1; no clear D. This CDR3 has 16 residues. V was pared by 3 bases and J by 0 bases, with 14 bases between. CDR3 DNA: TGTGCCAGCAGTTTGCCCATGTTGGGAATGAACACTGAAGCTTTCTTT. Translation gives CASSLPMLGMNTEAFF.

DNA for the CDR3: TGTGCCAGCAGCTCAATAATGGGGGCTGAAGCTTTCTTT. Its protein product is CASSSIMGAEAFF. V gene TRBV12-3 or TRBV12-4 combines with J gene TRBJ1-1; TRBD1 is a possible D gene (5 bases). The CDR3 runs 13 residues. V gave up 6 bases and J gave up 6 bases, with 14 bases separating them.

The V and J genes are TRBV5-4 and TRBJ2-2; D remains unclear. The CDR3 consists of 13 residues. The V and J ends lost 1 base and 6 bases respectively, with 7 bases between them. In germline, CDR1 is SGHNT, CDR2 YYREEE (reference sequence). Here the CDR3 reads CASSLLGSGELFF. CDR3 in DNA: TGTGCCAGCAGCTTGTTAGGATCCGGGGAGCTGTTTTTT.

The chain uses TRBV5-1 and TRBJ2-1; D is perhaps TRBD1 (6 bases). From germline, CDR1 is SGHRS and CDR2 YFSETQ. V shed 1 base and J shed 5 bases, with 10 bases lying between them. This CDR3 is built from 14 residues. The CDR3 region is CASSLRDTNNEQFF. The CDR3 nucleotides are TGCGCCAGCAGCTTGCGGGACACCAACAATGAGCAGTTCTTC.

This clonotype was observed a handful of times. The chain carries TRBV12-3 or TRBV12-4 and TRBJ2-1; D gene ambiguous. V was shortened by 2 bases and J by 10 bases, with 6 bases between the two germline ends. The CDR3 is 11 residues long. The CDR3 reads CASSLRAEQFF. As DNA, the CDR3 is TGTGCCAGCAGTTTACGGGCAGAGCAGTTCTTC.

V gene TRBV4-3 combines with J gene TRBJ2-2, with unresolved D. The CDR3 spans 15 residues. Germline V CDR1 and CDR2: LGHNA, YSLEER. V was clipped by 3 bases and J by 7 bases, with 15 bases between them. Here the CDR3 reads CASSQANLESGELFF. The CDR3, as DNA: TGCGCCAGCAGCCAGGCCAATCTCGAAAGCGGGGAGCTGTTTTTT.

This clonotype appeared a few times. V usage is TRBV20-1 and J usage is TRBJ2-7; the D is unclear. In germline, CDR1 is DFQATT, CDR2 SNEGSKA (reference sequence). The CDR3 covers 13 residues. Trimming removed 6 bases from V and 2 bases from J, with 14 bases in between. CDR3 region: CSARSSAAYEQYF. CDR3 coding DNA: TGCAGTGCGCGGAGCAGCGCCGCCTACGAGCAGTACTTC.

V is TRBV18 and J is TRBJ1-5; TRBD1 is a possible D gene (6 bases). The CDR3 spans 16 residues. V was cut by 2 bases and J by 4 bases, with 15 bases left in between. The germline V gene has CDR1 KGHSH and CDR2 LQKENI. CDR3 in amino acids: CASSPFTGTTNQPQHF. DNA of the CDR3: TGTGCCAGCTCACCATTCACAGGGACCACAAATCAGCCCCAGCATTTT.

V gene TRBV24-1 combines with J gene TRBJ1-2; 7 bases match TRBD1. With 5 bases clipped from V and 6 bases from J, the junction kept 11 bases outside the gene matches. This CDR3 is built from 15 residues. CDR1 is KGHDR, CDR2 SFDVKD, per germline. CDR3 sequence: CATSGRDRVLDGYTF. For the CDR3, the DNA is TGTGCCACCAGTGGCCGAGACAGGGTTCTCGATGGCTACACCTTC.

The chain links TRBV7-2 to TRBJ1-5; D is perhaps TRBD1 (5 bases). The ends were cut back, 6 bases at V and 7 bases at J, with 16 bases in the middle. CDR3 size: 14 residues. Germline V lookup: CDR1 SGHTA, CDR2 FQGNSA. In DNA form, the CDR3 reads TGTGCCAGCAGTATGAGGGGCTCAGGACAGCCCCAGCATTTT. The encoded protein is CASSMRGSGQPQHF. Combining the CDR3 with reference TRBV7-2 and TRBJ1-5 gives the whole variable domain GAGVSQSPSNKVTEKGKDVELRCDPISGHTALYWYRQSLGQGLEFLIYFQGNSAPDKSGLPSDRFSAERTGGSVSTLTIQRTQQEDSAVYLCASSMRGSGQPQHFGDGTRLSIL.

CDR3 amino acids: CASSLLEEATETQYF. The CDR3 region has the DNA TGTGCCAGCAGCTTACTCGAGGAGGCGACCGAGACCCAGTACTTC. The chain couples TRBV7-6 to TRBJ2-5; a weak D match, TRBD2 (5 bases). The V end lost 2 bases, the J end lost 5 bases, and 15 bases lay between the germline ends. This CDR3 is built from 15 residues. Germline CDR1 is SGHVS and CDR2 is FNYEAQ.